Presented here are 25 T cell receptor beta chains from one specimen sequenced in a study of cytomegalovirus exposure and HLA in healthy donors. Assay used: immunoSEQ multiplex PCR; TCRdb lists only in-frame clones, some missing. The data show roughly 45,000 clones, nearly 95% seen once. The sequenced sample consisted of PBMCs. These receptors all come from a young woman in good health and CMV-seropositive.

The V call is TRBV4-3, the J call TRBJ1-1, with D maybe TRBD1 (5 bases). Trimming cost V 0 bases and J 2 bases, with 10 bases left between them. Per germline, CDR1 LGHNA and CDR2 YSLEER. The CDR3 contains 15 residues. Here the CDR3 reads CASSQEGRGNTEAFF. CDR3 DNA sequence: TGCGCCAGCAGCCAAGAAGGGAGGGGAAACACTGAAGCTTTCTTT.

The V and J genes are TRBV30 and TRBJ2-7; 10 bases agree with TRBD2. The length of the CDR3 is 14 residues. CDR1 and CDR2 from the germline V gene are GTSNPN and SVGIG (reference sequence). Trimming cost V 3 bases and J 5 bases; bases outside gene matches: 7. The DNA of the CDR3 is TGTGCCTGGAGAGTAGCGGGAGGTGGCAACGAGCAGTACTTC. Protein sequence: CAWRVAGGGNEQYF.

The rearrangement uses TRBV18 and TRBJ1-2; TRBD1 agrees at 10 bases. Germline loops: CDR1 KGHSH, CDR2 LQKENI. Trimming at V came to 3 bases and at J to 2 bases, leaving 3 bases not matched to a gene. This CDR3 is built from 15 residues. CDR3 amino acids: CASSPGTGVNYGYTF. DNA for the CDR3: TGTGCCAGCTCACCCGGGACAGGGGTCAACTATGGCTACACCTTC.

The V gene is TRBV5-4, the J gene TRBJ2-7; 10 bases align to TRBD1. The CDR3 extends over 16 amino acids. With 4 bases clipped from V and 0 bases from J, the junction kept 7 bases outside the gene matches. Looked up from germline, CDR1 is SGHNT and CDR2 is YYREEE (reference sequence). The CDR3 DNA reads TGTGCCAGCAGCCACGGAAGGGACAGGGGCTCCTACGAGCAGTACTTC. Residues: CASSHGRDRGSYEQYF.

The rearrangement links TRBV15 to TRBJ2-1; 7 bases are shared with TRBD2. V dropped 0 bases and J dropped 8; count of bases not matched to a gene: 19. CDR1 is LNHNV, CDR2 YYDKDF, per germline (reference sequence). The CDR3 runs to 19 residues. The CDR3 here is CATSRDLVLARRLGDEQFF. As DNA, the CDR3 is TGTGCCACCAGCAGAGACCTAGTACTAGCGAGGAGGCTGGGCGATGAGCAGTTCTTC.

The J gene is TRBJ2-1, the V gene TRBV28, with TRBD2 matching over 8 bases. The ends lost 5 bases at V and 8 bases at J; junction bases unmatched: 11. The CDR3 is 15 amino acids. CDR1 MDHEN and CDR2 SYDVKM come from the germline V gene. CDR3 nucleotides: TGTGCCAGCAGTCCAACCGGGACTAGGGATGATGAGCAGTTCTTC. As protein: CASSPTGTRDDEQFF.

The chain carries TRBV11-2 and TRBJ2-5; 11 nucleotides line up with TRBD2. The junction had 15 bases not matched to a gene; V was cut back by 5 bases and J by 4 bases. The germline CDR1 and CDR2 sequences are SGHAT and FQNNGV. The length of the CDR3 is 18 residues. In DNA, the CDR3 is TGTGCCAGCAGCCGTCCGGGACTAGCGGCCTACAGAGGAGAGACCCAGTACTTC. As protein: CASSRPGLAAYRGETQYF.

The chain has TRBV6-1 and TRBJ2-3; 7 bases map to TRBD2. The CDR3 contains 17 residues. Unmatched junction bases numbered 11, after V lost 4 bases and J lost 1 base. The germline V gene has CDR1 MNHNS and CDR2 SASEGT. The CDR3 bases are TGTGCCAGCAGTGTTTCCTCTTTGGCGGGAGGCACAGATACGCAGTATTTT. This translates into CASSVSSLAGGTDTQYF.

The rearrangement joins TRBV5-1 to TRBJ2-7, with 11 nucleotides matching TRBD2. The germline CDR1 and CDR2 sequences are SGHRS and YFSETQ. The V segment lost 0 bases and the J segment 4 bases; nucleotides outside the gene matches: 12. There are 18 residues in the CDR3. CDR3 sequence: CASSLGASGRSGEYEQYF. Here the CDR3 DNA reads TGCGCCAGCAGCTTGGGGGCTAGCGGGAGGTCTGGAGAATACGAGCAGTACTTC. Variable domain in full (rest from reference TRBV5-1 and TRBJ2-7): KAGVTQTPRYLIKTRGQQVTLSCSPISGHRSVSWYQQTPGQGLQFLFEYFSETQRNKGNFPGRFSGRQFSNSRSEMNVSTLELGDSALYLCASSLGASGRSGEYEQYFGPGTRLTVT.

The V call is TRBV4-2, the J call TRBJ2-7; 11 nucleotides match TRBD2. Per germline, CDR1 LGHNA and CDR2 YNFKEQ. The CDR3 is 16 amino acids. Trimming took 2 bases from V and 3 from J; bases not matched to a gene: 6. Written as DNA, the CDR3 is TGTGCCAGCAGCCAATCGGGACTAGCGGACGTCTACGAGCAGTACTTC. Translating gives CASSQSGLADVYEQYF.

This chain connects TRBV2 to TRBJ2-7, with D possibly matching TRBD2 (6 bases). Germline V gives CDR1 SNHLY, CDR2 FYNNEI. The CDR3 is made up of 14 amino acids. Trimming took off 8 bases at V and 0 bases at J, with 14 bases between the two ends. The DNA of the CDR3 is TGTGCCAGCGATCAGCGGGCGAGCTCCTACGAGCAGTACTTC. It encodes CASDQRASSYEQYF.

V gene TRBV5-3 combines with J gene TRBJ2-2; a possible D gene is TRBD1 (6 bases). Being an ORF, TRBV5-3 has a function that is uncertain. The CDR3 is 14 residues long. Trimming removed 4 bases at V and 5 bases at J, with 12 bases between. The CDR3 nucleotides read TGTGCCAGAAGCAGGGACATCGGGACCGGGGAGCTGTTTTTT. Encoded protein: CARSRDIGTGELFF.

V gene TRBV4-2 combines with J gene TRBJ2-7; TRBD2 matches at 7 bases. Trimming at V came to 2 bases and at J to 3 bases, leaving 7 bases not matched to a gene. CDR3 length: 15 amino acids. CDR1 is LGHNA, CDR2 YNFKEQ, per germline. CDR3 sequence: CASSQYVGEGYEQYF. The DNA for the CDR3 is TGTGCCAGCAGCCAATACGTGGGGGAGGGCTACGAGCAGTACTTC.

V usage is TRBV7-9 and J usage is TRBJ2-1; 12 bases are shared with TRBD2. From germline, CDR1 is SEHNR and CDR2 FQNEAQ (reference sequence). The CDR3 extends over 16 amino acids. Trimming cost V 2 bases and J 8 bases; bases outside gene matches: 7. The CDR3 sequence: CASSLPGLAGIYEQFF. As DNA, the CDR3 is TGTGCCAGCAGCTTACCCGGACTAGCGGGAATTTATGAGCAGTTCTTC. Full variable domain (missing parts from reference TRBV7-9 and TRBJ2-1): DTGVSQNPRHKITKRGQNVTFRCDPISEHNRLYWYRQTLGQGPEFLTYFQNEAQLEKSRLLSDRFSAERPKGSFSTLEIQRTEQGDSAMYLCASSLPGLAGIYEQFFGPGTRLTVL.

This chain links TRBV28 with TRBJ2-7; D gene ambiguous. Trimming took 5 bases from V and 5 from J, leaving 7 bases between them. The CDR3 is 11 residues long. Germline CDR1 is MDHEN and CDR2 is SYDVKM. The chain's CDR3 is CASSRRDEQYF. CDR3 DNA sequence: TGTGCCAGCAGTCGCCGCGACGAGCAGTACTTC.

In DNA, the CDR3 is TGTGCCTTGACAGGGGTGACGGTTGAGACCCAGTACTTC. The encoded protein is CALTGVTVETQYF. The chain has TRBV30 and TRBJ2-5, with 8 bases matching TRBD1. V lost 7 bases and J lost 5; bases outside the gene matches: 9. CDR1 GTSNPN and CDR2 SVGIG come from the germline V gene (reference sequence). CDR3 size: 13 residues.

This chain connects TRBV7-9 to TRBJ2-3, with 7 bases fitting TRBD2. The V segment lost 5 bases and the J segment 4 bases; nucleotides outside the gene matches: 12. Germline V gene lookup returns CDR1 SEHNR and CDR2 FQNEAQ (reference sequence). The CDR3 runs to 16 residues. The CDR3 bases are TGTGCCAGCAGCCCAGATAGGCTAGCGGCCGCAGATACGCAGTATTTT. Translated: CASSPDRLAAADTQYF. Full variable domain (rest looked up from reference TRBV7-9 and TRBJ2-3): DTGVSQNPRHKITKRGQNVTFRCDPISEHNRLYWYRQTLGQGPEFLTYFQNEAQLEKSRLLSDRFSAERPKGSFSTLEIQRTEQGDSAMYLCASSPDRLAAADTQYFGPGTRLTVL.

V gene TRBV6-5 combines with J gene TRBJ1-2; TRBD1 agrees at 9 bases. Losses at the gene ends were 8 bases for V and 3 bases for J; bases not matched to a gene: 10. Germline V gene sequence: CDR1 MNHEY, CDR2 SVGAGI. There are 15 residues in the CDR3. This chain's CDR3 is CASRGQGSPYYGYTF. The CDR3, as DNA: TGTGCCAGCCGCGGACAGGGGAGTCCCTACTATGGCTACACCTTC.

Comment on this clone: Sequence at one end of the junction differs from germline and may be a read error. The V call is TRBV7-7, the J call TRBJ2-7; 11 bases are a match to TRBD2. The CDR3 loop spans 13 amino acids. Germline V CDR1 and CDR2: SSHAT, FNYEAQ (reference sequence). The CDR3 region has the DNA TGTGCTAGCAGCGATGGACTAGCGGGCGAGCAGTACTTC. This sequence encodes CASSDGLAGEQYF.

The genes are TRBV27 and TRBJ2-1; TRBD2 aligns across 7 bases. Germline assignment: CDR1 MNHEY and CDR2 SMNVEV (reference sequence). The junction had 13 bases not matched to a gene; V was cut back by 6 bases and J by 5 bases. The CDR3 contains 16 residues. CDR3 residues: CASRFRTGTTHNEQFF. In DNA, the CDR3 is TGTGCCAGCAGGTTTCGAACCGGGACTACCCACAATGAGCAGTTCTTC.

The V call is TRBV6-6, the J call TRBJ2-7; TRBD2 is a possible D gene (7 bases). This CDR3 is 15 amino acids long. The germline gives CDR1 MNHNY, CDR2 SVGAGI (reference sequence). V gave up 3 bases and J gave up 0 bases, with 12 bases separating them. The CDR3 loop reads CASSYGGGHSYEQYF. CDR3 bases: TGTGCCAGCAGTTATGGCGGGGGCCACTCCTACGAGCAGTACTTC.

The J gene is TRBJ1-5, the V gene TRBV7-2, with 9 bases lining up with TRBD1. Trimming took 1 base from V and 3 from J; bases not matched to a gene: 7. The germline CDR1 and CDR2 sequences are SGHTA and FQGNSA. The CDR3 consists of 17 residues. The CDR3 coding sequence is TGTGCCAGCAGCTTAGGCGGCTGGGACAGGGTCAATCAGCCCCAGCATTTT. Protein product: CASSLGGWDRVNQPQHF.

This clone was detected a few times. The chain has TRBV5-6 and TRBJ2-3; 8 nucleotides agree with TRBD2. J gave up 1 base and V 1 base, and 11 bases lay outside the gene matches. Germline CDR1 is SGHDT and CDR2 is YYEEEE. The CDR3 length is 18 residues. CDR3 in amino acids: CASSLSAGAILGTDTQYF. As DNA, the CDR3 is TGTGCCAGCAGCTTGTCAGCGGGAGCAATACTCGGCACAGATACGCAGTATTTT.

V usage is TRBV5-1 and J usage is TRBJ2-7; 8 nucleotides align to TRBD2. Germline CDR1 reads SGHRS; CDR2 reads YFSETQ. The CDR3 has 14 amino acids. The trim removed 6 bases at V and 2 bases at J, leaving 7 bases unmatched. CDR3 residues: CASTFNGRAYEQYF. The CDR3 region has the DNA TGCGCCAGCACATTTAACGGGAGGGCCTACGAGCAGTACTTC.

J is TRBJ2-3 and V is TRBV29-1, with a tentative D call TRBD2 (5 bases). Trimming removed 6 bases at V and 3 bases at J, with 13 bases between. Looked up from germline, CDR1 is SQVTM and CDR2 is ANQGSEA. CDR3 size: 13 residues. The CDR3 protein is CSVPLDPTDTQYF. The CDR3 nucleotides read TGCAGCGTCCCACTAGATCCGACAGATACGCAGTATTTT.